Described below is a single T cell receptor beta chain sequence and its context. This clonotype was seen only a few times. The antigen it recognizes is unknown. A much more abundant neighbour one base away suggests this may be a read error. TCR beta CDR3 regions were amplified from RNA transcripts. For the first round of RT-PCR on the TCR CDR3, the HTBI primer set was used together with the Qiagen OneStep RT-PCR kit. The libraries were constructed in a second round of multiplex PCR and then size-selected and purified. Libraries were sequenced paired-end with 100 bp reads on an Illumina HiSeq2000. From the authors' description of their analysis: SOAPnuke was used to process the raw data, throwing out any read that contained adapters or uncalled bases, had a mean Phred below 15, or lacked an exact constant-primer or identifier match. COPE v1.2.5 was used to merge the high-quality paired reads, and each unique nucleotide sequence was defined as a clonotype. Clonotypes were aligned to IMGT TRBV, TRBD and TRBJ reference segments using MiTCR v1.1. Analysis was restricted to V-J combinations with a frequency above 0.0001, which covered 99.2% of repertoires. The TCS score was defined as F50 (clonal expansion) divided by E x V (chaos), with BLOSUM62-based TCRdist calculated between CDR3 peptides within each V-J. Welch's t-statistics and random forest reduced 500 to 550 V-J features to 13, which were used in a naive Bayes classifier (R e1071). TCRdb cleaned the public reads at Q25 with fastp, built clones with MiXCR and kept in-frame beta chains. When rows share a CDR3 protein, they turn into one entry using the most common DNA and genes. These V and J calls rely on TCRdb rather than the paper's analysis. The sample profile shows approximately 410,000 distinct CDR3 sequences; roughly 13% of them were found once. The leading ten clones occupy 5% to 6% of the sample.

This record comes from a study of T cells in Graves' hyperthyroidism and ophthalmopathy (dated by TCRdb to between 2018 and 2020). Some background on the complete study: Peripheral blood was collected at initial diagnosis, before any treatment. After sampling, hyperthyroidism patients received methimazole starting at 30 mg daily, and ophthalmopathy patients received high-dose intravenous methylprednisolone. Thyroid tissue and blood T-cell repertoires from over 5 Graves' hyperthyroidism patients were also compared in the study. TCR Vbeta CDR3 sequencing of roughly 140 peripheral blood samples (over 40 ophthalmopathy, some 75 hyperthyroidism and around 17 progressor patients) is reported in the paper. Prospective prediction of ophthalmopathy was tested in an independent validation cohort of 18 to 20 hyperthyroidism patients and 15 to 17 patients who later progressed to ophthalmopathy. The 90 to 100 discovery patients were randomly split 7:3 into training and test sets. To identify TCR V-J signatures that set the groups apart, the researchers used a discovery cohort of 100 or so patients, made up of 40 to 45 with Graves' ophthalmopathy and approximately 57 with stable Graves' hyperthyroidism. The study at large found these results: Most expanded thyroid clonotypes (frequency above 0.001) were also found in blood, which suggests that blood repertoires may mirror thyroid immune responses. In validation, the model predicted progression to ophthalmopathy a median of 6.5 months before onset, with about 71% sensitivity and roughly 73% specificity. Sample size was not statistically predetermined, and blinding of investigators to group allocation was not performed. A 13 V-J signature model separated ophthalmopathy from stable hyperthyroidism, with just over 85% sensitivity and about 81% specificity in cross-validation and 80%/75% in testing.

Taken from cysteine to phenylalanine, the CDR3 has 15 residues. This entry keeps only the CDR3 DNA: 45 bases, framed from base 1. The CDR1 and CDR2 encoded by the germline V gene are MRHNA and SNTAGT. V has 5 bases trimmed and J has 6 bases trimmed; junction bases matching no gene number 6. Graves' hyperthyroidism was defined as stable when no progression to ophthalmopathy occurred over 18 months of follow-up. Hyperthyroidism patients were newly diagnosed, had a disease duration of under 2 months, and were aged 18 to 65 years. The study excluded patients with uncontrolled infections, other autoimmune diseases, pregnancy or lactation. Diagnoses were based on clinical symptoms, serum thyroxine and TRAb, thyroid ultrasound and orbital computed tomography. PBMCs were separated from roughly 10 ml of fresh peripheral blood using Ficoll-Paque density gradient centrifugation. Total RNA was extracted with Trizol reagent, and quality was checked on an Agilent 2100 Bioanalyzer.

Sequencing used blood. The rearrangement joined TRBV6-4 to TRBJ2-2; 10 nucleotides in the junction match TRBD2. The receptor was derived from a woman younger than 30 with Graves' hyperthyroidism. At the DNA level, the sequence is TGTGCCAGCAGTCCTAGCGGGAGCGACGCCGGGGAGCTGTTTTTT. Its coded protein is CASSPSGSDAGELFF.